A single sample gave rise to the 22 T cell receptor beta chains below, sequenced in a study of shared clonotypes between healthy human individuals. The assay was immunoSEQ multiplex PCR, and TCRdb's table has in-frame clones only and misses some. Among approximately 2,000,000 clones listed, 85% to 95% were seen once. The sequenced sample consisted of naive CD4+ T cells from PBMCs. Subset in this sample: CD45RA+ positively selected. Receptors originate from a man between 18 and 35 years old in good health. Some clones in this sample may be carry-over from other donors' samples.

CDR3 in DNA: TGTGCCATGCGCCCTGGGGAGCAGTACTTC. Amino acid sequence: CAMRPGEQYF. The chain joins TRBV28 to TRBJ2-7; D gene unclear. Germline CDR1 and CDR2: MDHEN and SYDVKM. Deletions cut 10 bases from V and 7 bases from J, with 11 bases between. The CDR3 is 10 residues long.

The rearrangement links TRBV29-1 to TRBJ2-1; 12 bases are shared with TRBD2. Germline CDR1 is SQVTM and CDR2 is ANQGSEA. Trimming removed 2 bases from V and 9 bases from J; junction bases left unmatched: 8. The CDR3 is 15 residues long. This CDR3 reads CSVELTTSGSGEQFF. CDR3 in DNA: TGCAGCGTTGAATTGACGACTAGCGGGAGTGGTGAGCAGTTCTTC.

The chain employs TRBV7-9 and TRBJ2-3; D is perhaps TRBD2 (5 bases). V gave up 5 bases and J gave up 0 bases, with 15 bases separating them. Per the germline V gene, CDR1 is SEHNR and CDR2 is FQNEAQ (reference sequence). The CDR3 contains 16 residues. For the CDR3, the DNA is TGTGCCAGCAGCGACCTCGTGGGAGTCAGCACAGATACGCAGTATTTT. Its protein product is CASSDLVGVSTDTQYF. Supplemented by reference TRBV7-9 and TRBJ2-3, the full variable domain reads DTGVSQNPRHKITKRGQNVTFRCDPISEHNRLYWYRQTLGQGPEFLTYFQNEAQLEKSRLLSDRFSAERPKGSFSTLEIQRTEQGDSAMYLCASSDLVGVSTDTQYFGPGTRLTVL.

V is TRBV7-2 and J is TRBJ1-5, with D possibly being TRBD1 (5 bases). Germline V CDR1 and CDR2: SGHTA, FQGNSA. The CDR3 contains 15 residues. V lost 0 bases to trimming and J lost 7 bases, with 13 bases between them. The CDR3 sequence is CASSLAVGAGQPQHF. CDR3 coding DNA: TGTGCCAGCAGCTTAGCGGTAGGGGCGGGGCAGCCCCAGCATTTT.

The V gene is TRBV6-5, the J gene TRBJ1-2; D gene ambiguous. This CDR3 spans 14 amino acids. The ends were cut back, 2 bases at V and 8 bases at J, with 15 bases in the middle. Germline CDR1 and CDR2: MNHEY and SVGAGI. The CDR3 sequence is CASSYLPQVAGYTF. The CDR3 DNA follows: TGTGCCAGCAGTTACCTGCCGCAGGTTGCCGGCTACACCTTC.

With regard to this clone: Other DNA sequences in the sample encode the same CDR3. The V gene is TRBV18, the J gene TRBJ1-5; TRBD1 might be the D (6 bases). This CDR3 contains 14 residues. V was shortened by 1 base and J by 4 bases, with 8 bases between the two germline ends. CDR1 is KGHSH, CDR2 LQKENI, per germline. CDR3 sequence: CASSPRGANQPQHF. CDR3 sequence (DNA): TGTGCCAGCTCACCACGGGGGGCAAATCAGCCCCAGCATTTT.

The chain carries TRBV15 and TRBJ2-6; possible D gene TRBD2, 5 bases. The CDR3 is 16 residues long. Germline-derived CDR1 and CDR2 are LNHNV and YYDKDF (reference sequence). The V end was cut by 11 bases, the J end by 0 bases, with 17 bases between. The CDR3 nucleotides read TGTGCCTCCGGAGAGGGATTGGTCTCTGGGGCCAACGTCCTGACTTTC. Translation: CASGEGLVSGANVLTF.

The CDR3 bases are TGTGCCAGCTCAACTCAGGGACGTGGCACTGAAGCTTTCTTT. Its translation: CASSTQGRGTEAFF. The chain carries TRBV18 and TRBJ1-1; tentatively, D is TRBD1 (5 bases). The germline V gene has CDR1 KGHSH and CDR2 LQKENI. V gave up 5 bases and J gave up 4 bases, with 14 bases separating them. The CDR3 spans 14 residues.

This clone was counted only a few times. This chain connects TRBV6-1 to TRBJ1-3; D may be TRBD1 (6 bases). The CDR3 spans 16 residues. Trimming took 4 bases from V and 0 from J, leaving 13 bases between them. CDR1 and CDR2 (germline): MNHNS, SASEGT. The CDR3 DNA reads TGTGCCAGCAGTGGACCCCGGACAGCCTCTGGAAACACCATATATTTT. As protein: CASSGPRTASGNTIYF.

This clone was observed a few times. The V gene is TRBV28, the J gene TRBJ2-7; D call uncertain. The CDR3 sequence is 12 residues long. Trimming cost V 2 bases and J 6 bases, with 8 bases left between them. CDR1 and CDR2 from the germline V gene are MDHEN and SYDVKM. The CDR3 here is CASSLRPSEQYF. The CDR3 DNA reads as TGTGCCAGCAGTTTACGCCCCTCCGAGCAGTACTTC.

The chain links TRBV5-1 to TRBJ2-2; 9 bases align to TRBD1. This CDR3 is 15 amino acids long. Germline loops: CDR1 SGHRS, CDR2 YFSETQ. V lost 4 bases and J lost 9; bases outside the gene matches: 10. CDR3 sequence (DNA): TGCGCCAGCAGCCCCGGGACAGGGCATCTCAGGGAGCTGTTTTTT. It translates to CASSPGTGHLRELFF.

The V gene is TRBV5-1, the J gene TRBJ1-1, with no clear D. V was pared by 5 bases and J by 1 base, with 9 bases between. CDR1 SGHRS and CDR2 YFSETQ come from the germline V gene. This CDR3 comprises 13 residues. CDR3 sequence reads: CASRREQNTEAFF. The CDR3 DNA reads TGCGCCAGCAGGCGGGAACAGAACACTGAAGCTTTCTTT.

This chain uses TRBV6-6 with TRBJ2-7; tentative D call: TRBD1 (5 bases). Germline CDR1 and CDR2: MNHNY and SVGAGI (reference sequence). V lost 6 bases to trimming and J lost 4 bases, with 10 bases between them. The CDR3 totals 12 residues. CDR3 amino acids: CASRGPYYEQYF. DNA for the CDR3: TGTGCCAGCAGGGGGCCCTATTACGAGCAGTACTTC.

CDR3 DNA sequence: TGCAGCGTTTGCGGGAGCGCGTCCTACGAGCAGTACTTC. Translating gives CSVCGSASYEQYF. The J gene is TRBJ2-7, the V gene TRBV29-1, with TRBD2 matching 7 bases. In germline, CDR1 is SQVTM, CDR2 ANQGSEA. The junction had 5 bases not matched to a gene; V was cut back by 5 bases and J by 1 base. This CDR3 has 13 amino acids.

On this clone: The same CDR3 is also encoded by other DNA sequences in this sample. The V gene is TRBV9, the J gene TRBJ1-5, with D possibly TRBD1 on 6 matching bases. The length of the CDR3 is 14 residues. Trimming removed 0 bases from V and 3 bases from J, with 7 bases in between. Germline V gene lookup returns CDR1 SGDLS and CDR2 YYNGEE. CDR3 DNA sequence: TGTGCCAGCAGCGTAGCAGGGGCCAATCAGCCCCAGCATTTT. This sequence encodes CASSVAGANQPQHF.

This chain uses TRBV29-1 with TRBJ2-1; TRBD2 matches 11 bases. There are 14 residues in the CDR3. The V and J ends lost 7 bases and 4 bases, in that order; junction bases with no gene match: 6. The germline CDR1 and CDR2 sequences are SQVTM and ANQGSEA. CDR3 residues: CSARGLAEYNEQFF. CDR3 coding DNA: TGCAGCGCACGGGGACTAGCGGAATACAATGAGCAGTTCTTC.

This clone was detected only once. Other DNA sequences in this sample translate to the same CDR3. The rearrangement joins TRBV5-1 to TRBJ2-2, with a weak D call TRBD1 (6 bases). The CDR3 has 16 residues. Germline CDR1 SGHRS, CDR2 YFSETQ. V was trimmed by 2 bases and J by 0 bases, leaving 11 bases between them. This CDR3 is CASSFLAGANTGELFF. DNA for the CDR3: TGCGCCAGCAGCTTCTTGGCAGGGGCGAACACCGGGGAGCTGTTTTTT.

CDR3 nucleotide sequence: TGCGCCAGCAGCCCGGTAGCGGGAGCCTACAATGAGCAGTTCTTC. As protein: CASSPVAGAYNEQFF. The chain joins TRBV5-1 to TRBJ2-1, with 9 bases aligning to TRBD2. This CDR3 has 15 residues. The germline CDR1 and CDR2 sequences are SGHRS and YFSETQ. V trimming: 4 bases; J trimming: 2 bases; junction bases outside the gene matches: 4. The whole variable domain, filled in from reference TRBV5-1 and TRBJ2-1, reads KAGVTQTPRYLIKTRGQQVTLSCSPISGHRSVSWYQQTPGQGLQFLFEYFSETQRNKGNFPGRFSGRQFSNSRSEMNVSTLELGDSALYLCASSPVAGAYNEQFFGPGTRLTVL.

The CDR3 loop reads CASSFAGGLGYTF. In nucleotides, the CDR3 is TGTGCCAGCAGCTTCGCAGGGGGACTTGGCTACACCTTC. V usage is TRBV7-9 and J usage is TRBJ1-2; 7 bases are shared with TRBD1. V lost 3 bases and J lost 7; bases outside the gene matches: 5. The CDR3 runs to 13 residues. CDR1 is SEHNR, CDR2 FQNEAQ, per germline (reference sequence).

The chain links TRBV30 to TRBJ2-2, with D perhaps matching TRBD1 (5 bases). CDR1 is GTSNPN, CDR2 SVGIG, per germline (reference sequence). This CDR3 spans 14 amino acids. The ends were cut back, 7 bases at V and 2 bases at J, with 14 bases in the middle. CDR3 DNA sequence: TGTGCCTACCTGGGGCAGTCAAACACCGGGGAGCTGTTTTTT. Protein product: CAYLGQSNTGELFF. Combining the CDR3 with reference TRBV30 and TRBJ2-2 gives the whole variable domain SQTIHQWPATLVQPVGSPLSLECTVEGTSNPNLYWYRQAAGRGLQLLFYSVGIGQISSEVPQNLSASRPQDRQFILSSKKLLLSDSGFYLCAYLGQSNTGELFFGEGSRLTVL.

The rearrangement uses TRBV13 and TRBJ2-1, with 10 bases matching TRBD2. This CDR3 is built from 16 residues. The J segment lost 2 bases and the V segment lost 2 bases, leaving 3 bases of the junction unmatched. CDR1 and CDR2 (germline): PRHDT, FYEKMQ (reference sequence). The CDR3 protein is CASSLSSGRAYNEQFF. CDR3 bases: TGTGCCAGCAGCTTATCGAGCGGGAGGGCCTACAATGAGCAGTTCTTC. The full variable domain, with the rest looked up from reference TRBV13 and TRBJ2-1, is AAGVIQSPRHLIKEKRETATLKCYPIPRHDTVYWYQQGPGQDPQFLISFYEKMQSDKGSIPDRFSAQQFSDYHSELNMSSLELGDSALYFCASSLSSGRAYNEQFFGPGTRLTVL.

The chain couples TRBV6-5 to TRBJ2-5, with D possibly TRBD2 on 6 matching bases. This CDR3 region has 15 residues. V was shortened by 2 bases and J by 4 bases, with 14 bases between the two germline ends. The germline gives CDR1 MNHEY, CDR2 SVGAGI. CDR3 DNA sequence: TGTGCCAGCAGTTACGGTCCCGGGAGAATAGAGACCCAGTACTTC. Protein product: CASSYGPGRIETQYF.